This T cell receptor beta chain was documented in a study of blood T cell repertoires in COVID-19. Study as a whole: Donors in the United States, Italy and Spain gave samples during acute or convalescent COVID-19.

Germline assignment: CDR1 LGHDT and CDR2 YNNKEL (reference sequence). The ends were cut back, 4 bases at V and 1 base at J, with 11 bases in the middle. CDR3 size: 14 residues. The protocol was immunoSEQ multiplex PCR, while the TCRdb copy is restricted to in-frame clones and leaves out a portion. Of about 220,000 clones in the sample, about 84% are singletons; the top ten hold 10% to 15%. The TCR sequence derives from a human donor in a cohort sampled during active COVID-19. The chain uses TRBV3-1 (or the pseudogene TRBV3-2) and TRBJ2-7; tentatively, D is TRBD2 (6 bases). The specimen was peripheral blood. In DNA, the CDR3 is TGTGCCAGCAGCCCTAGGGGAGGATCCTACGAGCAGTACTTC. Its protein is CASSPRGGSYEQYF.